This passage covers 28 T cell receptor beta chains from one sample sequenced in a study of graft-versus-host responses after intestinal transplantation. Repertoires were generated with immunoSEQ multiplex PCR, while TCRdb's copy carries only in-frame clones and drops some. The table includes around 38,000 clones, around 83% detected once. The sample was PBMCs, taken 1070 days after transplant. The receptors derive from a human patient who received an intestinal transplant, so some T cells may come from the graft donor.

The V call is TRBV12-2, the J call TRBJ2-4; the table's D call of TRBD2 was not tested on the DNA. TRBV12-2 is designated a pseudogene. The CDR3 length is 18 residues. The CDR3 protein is CASRLTVGRENVKNIQYF. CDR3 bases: TGTGCAAGTCGCTTAACTGTGGGACGGGAGAATGTCAAAAACATTCAGTACTTC.

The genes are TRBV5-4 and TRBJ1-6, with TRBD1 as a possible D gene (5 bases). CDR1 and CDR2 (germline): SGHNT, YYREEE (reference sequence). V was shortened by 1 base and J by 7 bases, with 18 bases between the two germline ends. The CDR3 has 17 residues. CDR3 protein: CASSLFPQGGQNSPLHF. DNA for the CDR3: TGTGCCAGCAGCTTGTTTCCCCAGGGCGGACAAAATTCACCCCTCCACTTT.

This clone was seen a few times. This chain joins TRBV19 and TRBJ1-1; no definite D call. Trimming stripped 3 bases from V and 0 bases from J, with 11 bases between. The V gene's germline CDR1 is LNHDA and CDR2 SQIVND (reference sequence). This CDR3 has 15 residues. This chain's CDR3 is CASSIGVIMNTEAFF. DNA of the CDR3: TGTGCCAGTAGTATCGGGGTGATCATGAACACTGAAGCTTTCTTT.

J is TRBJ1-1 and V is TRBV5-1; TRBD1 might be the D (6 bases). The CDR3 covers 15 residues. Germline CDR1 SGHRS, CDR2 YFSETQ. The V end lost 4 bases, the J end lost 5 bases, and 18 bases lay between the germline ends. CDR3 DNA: TGCGCCAGCAGCGTTGGATCTACAGGGCGGACTGAAGCTTTCTTT. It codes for CASSVGSTGRTEAFF.

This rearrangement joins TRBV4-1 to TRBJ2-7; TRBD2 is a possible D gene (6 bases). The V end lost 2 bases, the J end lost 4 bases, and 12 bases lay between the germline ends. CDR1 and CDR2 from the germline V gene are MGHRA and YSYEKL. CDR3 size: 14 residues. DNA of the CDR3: TGCGCCAGCAGCCAACCGGGACTGGCTTACGAGCAGTACTTC. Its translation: CASSQPGLAYEQYF.

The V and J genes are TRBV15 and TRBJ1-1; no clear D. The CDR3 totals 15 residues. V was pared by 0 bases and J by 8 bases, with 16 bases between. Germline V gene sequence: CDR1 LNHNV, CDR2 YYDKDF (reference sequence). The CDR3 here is CATSRDQTVVGEAFF. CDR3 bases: TGTGCCACCAGCAGAGACCAAACAGTCGTCGGGGAAGCTTTCTTT.

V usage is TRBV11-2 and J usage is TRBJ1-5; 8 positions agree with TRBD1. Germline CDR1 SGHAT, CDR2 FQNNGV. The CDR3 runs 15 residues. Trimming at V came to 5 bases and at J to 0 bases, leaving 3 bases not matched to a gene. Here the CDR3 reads CASSRTGHSNQPQHF. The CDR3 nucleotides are TGTGCCAGCAGCCGGACAGGGCATAGCAATCAGCCCCAGCATTTT.

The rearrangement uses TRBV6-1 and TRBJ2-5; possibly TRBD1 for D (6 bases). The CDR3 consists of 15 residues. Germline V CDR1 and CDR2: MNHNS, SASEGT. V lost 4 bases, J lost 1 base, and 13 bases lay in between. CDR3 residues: CASSALQGTQETQYF. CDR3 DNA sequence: TGTGCCAGCAGTGCCCTACAGGGAACCCAAGAGACCCAGTACTTC.

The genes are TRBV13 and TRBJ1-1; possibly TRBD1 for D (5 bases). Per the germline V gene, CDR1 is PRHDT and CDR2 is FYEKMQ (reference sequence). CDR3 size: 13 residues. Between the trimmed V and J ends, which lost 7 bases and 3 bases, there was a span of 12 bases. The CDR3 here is CASTRGADTEAFF. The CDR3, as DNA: TGTGCCAGCACCCGCGGGGCGGACACTGAAGCTTTCTTT. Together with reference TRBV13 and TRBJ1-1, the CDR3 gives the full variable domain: AAGVIQSPRHLIKEKRETATLKCYPIPRHDTVYWYQQGPGQDPQFLISFYEKMQSDKGSIPDRFSAQQFSDYHSELNMSSLELGDSALYFCASTRGADTEAFFGQGTRLTVV.

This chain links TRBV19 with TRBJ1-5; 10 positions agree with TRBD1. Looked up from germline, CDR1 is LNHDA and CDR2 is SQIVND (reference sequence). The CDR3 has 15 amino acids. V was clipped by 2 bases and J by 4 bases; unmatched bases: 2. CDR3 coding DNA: TGTGCCAGTAGTATATGGGGACAGGGGAATCAGCCCCAGCATTTT. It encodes CASSIWGQGNQPQHF.

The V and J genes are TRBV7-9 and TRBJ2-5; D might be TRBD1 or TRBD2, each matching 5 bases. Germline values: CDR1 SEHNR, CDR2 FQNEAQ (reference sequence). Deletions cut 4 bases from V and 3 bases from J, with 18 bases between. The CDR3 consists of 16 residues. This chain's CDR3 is CASSSSLGVREETQYF. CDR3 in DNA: TGTGCCAGCAGCTCTAGCCTGGGGGTGAGAGAAGAGACCCAGTACTTC.

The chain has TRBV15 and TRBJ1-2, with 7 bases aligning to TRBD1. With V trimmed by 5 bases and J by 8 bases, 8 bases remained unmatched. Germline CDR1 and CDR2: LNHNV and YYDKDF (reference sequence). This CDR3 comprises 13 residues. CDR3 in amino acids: CATSHDRVQGYTF. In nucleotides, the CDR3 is TGTGCCACCAGCCACGACAGGGTTCAAGGCTACACCTTC. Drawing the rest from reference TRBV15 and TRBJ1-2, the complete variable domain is DAMVIQNPRYQVTQFGKPVTLSCSQTLNHNVMYWYQQKSSQAPKLLFHYYDKDFNNEADTPDNFQSRRPNTSFCFLDIRSPGLGDTAMYLCATSHDRVQGYTFGSGTRLTVV.

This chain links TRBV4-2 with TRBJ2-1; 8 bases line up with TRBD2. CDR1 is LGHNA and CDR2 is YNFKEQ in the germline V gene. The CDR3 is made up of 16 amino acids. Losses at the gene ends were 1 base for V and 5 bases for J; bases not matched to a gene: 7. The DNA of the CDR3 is TGTGCCAGCAGCCAAGTCAGCGGGAGTTTTAACAATGAGCAGTTCTTC. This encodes CASSQVSGSFNNEQFF.

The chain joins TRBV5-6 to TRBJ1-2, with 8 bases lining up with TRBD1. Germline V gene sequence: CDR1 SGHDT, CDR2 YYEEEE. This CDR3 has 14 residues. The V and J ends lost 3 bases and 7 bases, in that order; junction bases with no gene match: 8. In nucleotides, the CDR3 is TGTGCCAGCAGCTGGGGACAGGACTTGAGTGGCTACACCTTC. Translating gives CASSWGQDLSGYTF.

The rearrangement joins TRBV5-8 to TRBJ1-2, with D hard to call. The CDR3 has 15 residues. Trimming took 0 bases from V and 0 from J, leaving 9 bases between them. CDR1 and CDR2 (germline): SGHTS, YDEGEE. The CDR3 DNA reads TGTGCCAGCAGCTTGGATTGGATTTCTAACTATGGCTACACCTTC. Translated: CASSLDWISNYGYTF.

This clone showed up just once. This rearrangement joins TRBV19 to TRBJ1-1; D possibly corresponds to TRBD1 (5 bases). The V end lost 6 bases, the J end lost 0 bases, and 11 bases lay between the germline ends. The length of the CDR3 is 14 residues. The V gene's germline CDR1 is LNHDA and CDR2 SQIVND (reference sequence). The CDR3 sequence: CASSTTGVNTEAFF. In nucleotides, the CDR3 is TGTGCCAGTAGCACGACGGGGGTGAACACTGAAGCTTTCTTT.

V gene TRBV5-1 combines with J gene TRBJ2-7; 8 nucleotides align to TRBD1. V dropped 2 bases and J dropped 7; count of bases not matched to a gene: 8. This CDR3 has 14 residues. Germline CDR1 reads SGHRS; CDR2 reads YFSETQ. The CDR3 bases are TGCGCCAGCAGCTTCTCAGGGGGCGCGGGGGAGCAGTACTTC. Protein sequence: CASSFSGGAGEQYF. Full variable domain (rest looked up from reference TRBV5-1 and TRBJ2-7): KAGVTQTPRYLIKTRGQQVTLSCSPISGHRSVSWYQQTPGQGLQFLFEYFSETQRNKGNFPGRFSGRQFSNSRSEMNVSTLELGDSALYLCASSFSGGAGEQYFGPGTRLTVT.

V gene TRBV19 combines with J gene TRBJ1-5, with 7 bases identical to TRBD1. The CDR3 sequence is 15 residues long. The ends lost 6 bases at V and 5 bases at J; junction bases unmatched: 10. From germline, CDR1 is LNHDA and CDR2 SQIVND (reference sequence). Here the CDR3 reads CASRTTGDSYQPQHF. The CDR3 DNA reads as TGTGCCAGTAGAACTACAGGGGACAGCTATCAGCCCCAGCATTTT.

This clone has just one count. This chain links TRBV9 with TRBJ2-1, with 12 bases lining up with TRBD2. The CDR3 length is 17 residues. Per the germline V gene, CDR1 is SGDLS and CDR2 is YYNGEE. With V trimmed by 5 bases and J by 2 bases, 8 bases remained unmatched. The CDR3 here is CASSPLAGGPPYNEQFF. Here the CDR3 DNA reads TGTGCCAGCAGTCCCCTAGCGGGAGGGCCCCCCTACAATGAGCAGTTCTTC.

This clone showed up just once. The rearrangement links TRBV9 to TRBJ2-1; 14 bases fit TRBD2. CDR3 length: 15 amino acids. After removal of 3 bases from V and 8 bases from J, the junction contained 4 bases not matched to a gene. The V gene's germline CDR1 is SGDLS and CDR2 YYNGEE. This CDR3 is CASSGGTSGRDEQFF. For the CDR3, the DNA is TGTGCCAGCAGCGGAGGGACTAGCGGGAGAGATGAGCAGTTCTTC.

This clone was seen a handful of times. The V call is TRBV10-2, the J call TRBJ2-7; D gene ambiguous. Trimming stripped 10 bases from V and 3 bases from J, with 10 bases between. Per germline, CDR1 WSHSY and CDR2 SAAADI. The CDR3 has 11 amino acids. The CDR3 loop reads CATLTDYEQYF. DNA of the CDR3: TGCGCCACCCTGACGGACTACGAGCAGTACTTC.

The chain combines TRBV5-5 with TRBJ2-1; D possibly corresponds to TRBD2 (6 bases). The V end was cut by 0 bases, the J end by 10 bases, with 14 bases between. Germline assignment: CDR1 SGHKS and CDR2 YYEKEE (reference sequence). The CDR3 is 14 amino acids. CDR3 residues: CASSLVLAGREQFF. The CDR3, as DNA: TGTGCCAGCAGCTTGGTACTAGCTGGCAGGGAGCAGTTCTTC.

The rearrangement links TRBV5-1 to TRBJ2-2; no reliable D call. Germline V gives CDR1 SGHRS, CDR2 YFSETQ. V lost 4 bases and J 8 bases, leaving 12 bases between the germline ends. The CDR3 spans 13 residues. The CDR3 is CASSAVLSGELFF. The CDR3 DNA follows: TGCGCCAGCAGCGCGGTCCTGTCTGGGGAGCTGTTTTTT.

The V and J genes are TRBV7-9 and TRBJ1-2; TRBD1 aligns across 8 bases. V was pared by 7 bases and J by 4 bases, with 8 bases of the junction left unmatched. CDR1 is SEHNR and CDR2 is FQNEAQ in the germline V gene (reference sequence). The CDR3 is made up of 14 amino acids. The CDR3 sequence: CASTWTGSGYGYTF. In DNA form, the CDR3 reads TGTGCCAGCACCTGGACAGGGTCGGGCTATGGCTACACCTTC.

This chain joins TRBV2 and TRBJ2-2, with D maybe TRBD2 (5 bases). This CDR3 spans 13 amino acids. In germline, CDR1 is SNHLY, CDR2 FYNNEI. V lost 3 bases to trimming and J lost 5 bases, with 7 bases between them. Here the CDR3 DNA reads TGTGCCAGCAGTGACGGGGTAACCGGGGAGCTGTTTTTT. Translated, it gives CASSDGVTGELFF.

CDR3 nucleotides: TGTGCCAGCACCTCGGGACCCAACACAGATACGCAGTATTTT. Translation gives CASTSGPNTDTQYF. The chain links TRBV6-1 to TRBJ2-3; D is possibly TRBD1 or TRBD2 (5 bases each). CDR1 MNHNS and CDR2 SASEGT come from the germline V gene. Deletions cut 7 bases from V and 2 bases from J, with 13 bases between. CDR3 length equals 14 residues.

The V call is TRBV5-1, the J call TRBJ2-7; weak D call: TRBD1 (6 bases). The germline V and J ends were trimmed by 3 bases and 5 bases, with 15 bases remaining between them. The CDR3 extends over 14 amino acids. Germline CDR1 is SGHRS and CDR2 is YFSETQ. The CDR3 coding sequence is TGCGCCAGCAGCTCGGGACAAAAGTTGCACGAGCAGTACTTC. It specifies CASSSGQKLHEQYF.

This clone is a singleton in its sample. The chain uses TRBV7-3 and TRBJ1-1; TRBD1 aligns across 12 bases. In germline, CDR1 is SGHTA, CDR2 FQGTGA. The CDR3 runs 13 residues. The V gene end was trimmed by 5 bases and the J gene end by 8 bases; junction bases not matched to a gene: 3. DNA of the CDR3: TGTGCCAGCAGCCGGGACAGGGGGCGAGAAGCTTTCTTT. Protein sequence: CASSRDRGREAFF.